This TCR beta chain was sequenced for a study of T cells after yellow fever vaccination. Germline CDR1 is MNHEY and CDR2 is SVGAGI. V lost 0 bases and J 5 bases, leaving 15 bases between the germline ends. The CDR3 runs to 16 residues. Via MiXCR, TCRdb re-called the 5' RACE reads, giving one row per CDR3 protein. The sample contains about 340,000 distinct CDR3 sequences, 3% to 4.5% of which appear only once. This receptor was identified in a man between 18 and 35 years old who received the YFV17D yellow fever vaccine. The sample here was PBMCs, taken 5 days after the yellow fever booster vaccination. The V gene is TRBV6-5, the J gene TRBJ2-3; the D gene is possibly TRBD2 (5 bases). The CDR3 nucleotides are TGTGCCAGCAGTTACTCGGACTCCCCACAAATAGATACGCAGTATTTT. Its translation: CASSYSDSPQIDTQYF.